This is a list of T cell receptor beta chains from one sample in a study of OX40 agonist ivuxolimab in advanced cancers. Using immunoSEQ multiplex PCR, the repertoire was profiled, and TCRdb retains in-frame clones only, with some absent. The sample includes tens of thousands of clones, 82% of them seen just once. The starting material was CD4+ or CD8+ T cells sorted from blood, obtained in a trial of the OX40 agonist ivuxolimab. Receptor source: an adult with an advanced solid tumor such as melanoma, head and neck, liver or kidney cancer. Each CDR3 is given with its conserved first and last residue. Fields, in order: V gene, clone size, D gene, J gene, CDR3 protein, CDR3 DNA. The D gene is left open where the match is weak. Size tells how often a clone was seen (once, few, many) or the class of an expanded clone, and some rows leave it out.

V gene: TRBV5-4; clone size: .; D gene: .; J gene: TRBJ2-7; CDR3 protein: CASSLGPGTEYEQYF; CDR3 DNA: TGTGCCAGCAGCTTGGGGCCCGGGACGGAGTACGAGCAGTACTTC
V gene: TRBV11-2; clone size: .; D gene: TRBD2; J gene: TRBJ2-3; CDR3 protein: CASRGTAGTSGRVRDTQYF; CDR3 DNA: TGTGCCAGCAGGGGGACAGCCGGGACTAGCGGGAGAGTAAGAGATACGCAGTATTTT
V gene: TRBV4-2; clone size: .; D gene: .; J gene: TRBJ2-4; CDR3 protein: CASSQVPEAKNIQYF; CDR3 DNA: TGTGCCAGCAGCCAAGTGCCGGAAGCCAAAAACATTCAGTACTTC
V gene: TRBV18; clone size: .; D gene: .; J gene: TRBJ2-7; CDR3 protein: CASSPLGQGNYEQYF; CDR3 DNA: TGTGCCAGCTCACCTCTTGGGCAGGGGAACTACGAGCAGTACTTC
V gene: TRBV7-6; clone size: .; D gene: .; J gene: TRBJ2-3; CDR3 protein: CASSLFDTAPTDTQYF; CDR3 DNA: TGTGCCAGCAGCTTATTCGACACCGCACCCACAGATACGCAGTATTTT
V gene: TRBV27; clone size: few; D gene: .; J gene: TRBJ1-2; CDR3 protein: CASGYQYGYTF; CDR3 DNA: TGTGCCAGCGGGTATCAGTATGGCTACACCTTC
V gene: TRBV10-1; clone size: once; D gene: TRBD2; J gene: TRBJ2-1; CDR3 protein: CASSPPGLPNEQFF; CDR3 DNA: TGCGCCAGCAGTCCTCCGGGACTACCGAATGAGCAGTTCTTC
V gene: TRBV5-6; clone size: .; D gene: .; J gene: TRBJ2-4; CDR3 protein: CASSLTPLRRNIQYF; CDR3 DNA: TGTGCCAGCAGCCTAACCCCCCTTCGGAGAAACATTCAGTACTTC
V gene: TRBV4-1; clone size: few; D gene: .; J gene: TRBJ1-3; CDR3 protein: CASSHSTGPSPGNTIYF; CDR3 DNA: TGCGCCAGCAGCCATAGTACCGGACCGAGTCCTGGAAACACCATATATTTT
V gene: TRBV27; clone size: .; D gene: .; J gene: TRBJ1-6; CDR3 protein: CASSPGNVNNSPLHF; CDR3 DNA: TGTGCCAGCAGTCCCGGTAATGTGAATAATTCACCCCTCCACTTT
V gene: TRBV23-1; clone size: .; D gene: TRBD1; J gene: TRBJ1-5; CDR3 protein: CASSQPGTGGAWVFPDQPQHF; CDR3 DNA: TGCGCCAGCAGTCAACCCGGGACAGGGGGCGCTTGGGTCTTCCCGGATCAGCCCCAGCATTTT
V gene: TRBV6-1; clone size: .; D gene: .; J gene: TRBJ1-2; CDR3 protein: CASRPGTSNYGYTF; CDR3 DNA: TGTGCCAGCAGACCCGGGACATCCAACTATGGCTACACCTTC
V gene: TRBV9; clone size: few; D gene: .; J gene: TRBJ1-1; CDR3 protein: CASSVGRGGNTEAFF; CDR3 DNA: TGTGCCAGCAGCGTAGGCAGGGGCGGGAACACTGAAGCTTTCTTT
V gene: TRBV20-1; clone size: .; D gene: TRBD1; J gene: TRBJ2-4; CDR3 protein: CSAQAGTGSYF; CDR3 DNA: TGCAGTGCCCAAGCCGGGACAGGGTCTTACTTC
V gene: TRBV5-4; clone size: .; D gene: .; J gene: TRBJ2-1; CDR3 protein: CASSSDIYNEQFF; CDR3 DNA: TGTGCCAGCAGCTCAGACATCTACAATGAGCAGTTCTTC
V gene: TRBV4-1; clone size: .; D gene: TRBD2; J gene: TRBJ2-7; CDR3 protein: CASSHGLAGEEQYF; CDR3 DNA: TGCGCCAGCAGCCACGGACTAGCGGGGGAAGAGCAGTACTTC
V gene: TRBV29-1; clone size: .; D gene: .; J gene: TRBJ1-5; CDR3 protein: CSVGQGANQPQHF; CDR3 DNA: TGCAGCGTTGGGCAGGGCGCCAATCAGCCCCAGCATTTT
V gene: TRBV25-1; clone size: .; D gene: .; J gene: TRBJ1-4; CDR3 protein: CASSEARGFNEKLFF; CDR3 DNA: TGTGCCAGCAGTGAGGCGAGGGGATTTAATGAAAAACTGTTTTTT
V gene: TRBV19; clone size: few; D gene: TRBD2; J gene: TRBJ2-7; CDR3 protein: CASSIASGRAAYEQYF; CDR3 DNA: TGTGCCAGTAGTATAGCTAGCGGGAGGGCCGCCTACGAGCAGTACTTC
V gene: TRBV11-2; clone size: few; D gene: .; J gene: TRBJ2-7; CDR3 protein: CASSLVSGQQYEQYF; CDR3 DNA: TGTGCCAGCAGCTTAGTTTCAGGGCAGCAGTACGAGCAGTACTTC
V gene: TRBV7-6; clone size: .; D gene: .; J gene: TRBJ2-6; CDR3 protein: CASSLVFNSQSRANVLTF; CDR3 DNA: TGTGCCAGCAGCCTAGTCTTTAACTCACAAAGTCGGGCCAACGTCCTGACTTTC
V gene: TRBV6-1; clone size: .; D gene: .; J gene: TRBJ1-5; CDR3 protein: CASSEEGGLRQPQHF; CDR3 DNA: TGTGCCAGCAGTGAAGAAGGAGGACTTCGCCAGCCCCAGCATTTT
V gene: TRBV5-6; clone size: .; D gene: TRBD1; J gene: TRBJ1-4; CDR3 protein: CASSFWSGTGATNEKLFF; CDR3 DNA: TGTGCCAGCAGCTTCTGGAGTGGAACAGGGGCAACTAATGAAAAACTGTTTTTT
V gene: TRBV5-6; clone size: .; D gene: .; J gene: TRBJ2-1; CDR3 protein: CASSFRREQFF; CDR3 DNA: TGTGCCAGCAGCTTCCGGCGTGAGCAGTTCTTC
V gene: TRBV2; clone size: once; D gene: TRBD2; J gene: TRBJ2-2; CDR3 protein: CASREAGGPNTGELFF; CDR3 DNA: TGTGCCAGCAGGGAAGCGGGGGGGCCAAACACCGGGGAGCTGTTTTTT
V gene: TRBV30; clone size: .; D gene: .; J gene: TRBJ1-1; CDR3 protein: CAWSGGGWNTEAFF; CDR3 DNA: TGTGCCTGGAGTGGGGGGGGATGGAACACTGAAGCTTTCTTT
V gene: TRBV4-2; clone size: .; D gene: TRBD2; J gene: TRBJ2-3; CDR3 protein: CASSQDPASGRRSSTDTQYF; CDR3 DNA: TGTGCCAGCAGCCAAGATCCGGCTAGCGGGAGAAGGTCTAGCACAGATACGCAGTATTTT
V gene: TRBV28; clone size: .; D gene: .; J gene: TRBJ1-6; CDR3 protein: CASSSGVAYNSPLHF; CDR3 DNA: TGTGCCAGCAGTTCAGGGGTCGCCTATAATTCACCCCTCCACTTT
V gene: TRBV7-2; clone size: .; D gene: .; J gene: TRBJ1-2; CDR3 protein: CASSLYRNYGYTF; CDR3 DNA: TGTGCCAGCAGCTTATACCGAAACTATGGCTACACCTTC
V gene: TRBV5-1; clone size: .; D gene: .; J gene: TRBJ2-7; CDR3 protein: CASSSGGGTLYEQYF; CDR3 DNA: TGCGCCAGCAGCTCAGGTGGGGGCACATTGTACGAGCAGTACTTC
V gene: TRBV5-6; clone size: few; D gene: .; J gene: TRBJ1-1; CDR3 protein: CASSYRGRKYTEAFF; CDR3 DNA: TGTGCCAGCAGCTACCGGGGGCGTAAGTACACTGAAGCTTTCTTT
V gene: TRBV28; clone size: .; D gene: .; J gene: TRBJ2-5; CDR3 protein: CASSLSLLQETQYF; CDR3 DNA: TGTGCCAGCAGTTTATCCCTACTACAAGAGACCCAGTACTTC
V gene: TRBV25-1; clone size: .; D gene: TRBD1; J gene: TRBJ2-2; CDR3 protein: CASSERGQSGELFF; CDR3 DNA: TGTGCCAGCAGTGAAAGGGGGCAGTCCGGGGAGCTGTTTTTT
V gene: TRBV11-3; clone size: .; D gene: .; J gene: TRBJ1-4; CDR3 protein: CASRVGCEKLFF; CDR3 DNA: TGTGCCAGCCGAGTGGGGTGCGAAAAACTGTTTTTT